Each of the 20 T cell receptor beta chains below was sequenced from the same sample in a study of T cell responses to AZD1222 COVID-19 vaccine. Produced via immunoSEQ multiplex PCR; TCRdb's table is partial and in-frame only. The sample has 95,000 to 100,000 clones, just over 85% seen once. Sequences were derived from peripheral blood, sampled on day 0 of AZD1222 vaccination. The receptor source for this set is an adult in good health.

The chain carries TRBV27 and TRBJ1-5; D not resolved. This CDR3 comprises 14 residues. Germline CDR1 is MNHEY and CDR2 is SMNVEV (reference sequence). Trimming removed 1 base from V and 4 bases from J, with 8 bases in between. The CDR3 DNA follows: TGTGCCAGCAGTTTATTCGTGGGAAATCAGCCCCAGCATTTT. Amino acids: CASSLFVGNQPQHF.

The V gene is TRBV30, the J gene TRBJ1-1; D perhaps matches TRBD1 (5 bases). In germline, CDR1 is GTSNPN, CDR2 SVGIG (reference sequence). Trimming cost V 2 bases and J 2 bases, with 9 bases left between them. The CDR3 length is 13 residues. CDR3 protein: CAWSHTGNTEAFF. CDR3 DNA sequence: TGTGCCTGGAGTCACACAGGCAACACTGAAGCTTTCTTT.

This chain connects TRBV4-3 to TRBJ1-2, with 9 bases matching TRBD1. Losses at the gene ends were 3 bases for V and 2 bases for J; bases not matched to a gene: 16. Germline V gene lookup returns CDR1 LGHNA and CDR2 YSLEER. The CDR3 is made up of 19 amino acids. CDR3 bases: TGCGCCAGCAGCCATGCTGATGCCCCCCGGGACAGGGTAAACTATGGCTACACCTTC. Translation gives CASSHADAPRDRVNYGYTF.

This sequence joins TRBV9 and TRBJ2-7; D is unclear. Trimming pared 4 bases from V and 2 bases from J, leaving 10 bases between. There are 13 residues in the CDR3. Germline CDR1 and CDR2: SGDLS and YYNGEE. CDR3 protein: CASSQGLTYEQYF. The CDR3 region has the DNA TGTGCCAGCAGCCAAGGGTTAACCTACGAGCAGTACTTC.

The CDR3 sequence is CASTGITNYGYTF. CDR3 DNA sequence: TGTGCCAGCACTGGGATTACTAACTATGGCTACACCTTC. The V and J genes are TRBV28 and TRBJ1-2; D is ambiguous. Germline V gene lookup returns CDR1 MDHEN and CDR2 SYDVKM. V shed 7 bases and J shed 0 bases, with 9 bases lying between them. This CDR3 is built from 13 residues.

The rearrangement links TRBV28 to TRBJ2-1; TRBD2 might be the D (5 bases). The V end lost 7 bases, the J end lost 0 bases, and 19 bases lay between the germline ends. CDR1 and CDR2 from the germline V gene are MDHEN and SYDVKM. CDR3 length: 17 residues. In DNA form, the CDR3 reads TGTGCCAGCATTCTGGCGGGCCCATTGAGCTCCTACAATGAGCAGTTCTTC. Translated: CASILAGPLSSYNEQFF.

The chain employs TRBV5-1 and TRBJ1-2; 7 bases align to TRBD1. The CDR3 length is 14 residues. Per germline, CDR1 SGHRS and CDR2 YFSETQ. After removal of 3 bases from V and 4 bases from J, the junction contained 6 bases not matched to a gene. The CDR3 DNA reads TGCGCCAGCAGCTGGACAGGCTCGGCCTATGGCTACACCTTC. Translation gives CASSWTGSAYGYTF.

This clone was counted between two and nine times. V is TRBV28 and J is TRBJ2-7; 10 bases line up with TRBD2. Germline values: CDR1 MDHEN, CDR2 SYDVKM. The CDR3 sequence is 14 residues long. With V trimmed by 6 bases and J by 5 bases, 7 bases remained unmatched. CDR3 nucleotide sequence: TGTGCCAGCAGGACCAGCGGGAGGGTGGACGAGCAGTACTTC. Residues: CASRTSGRVDEQYF.

The chain recombines TRBV3-1 (or the pseudogene TRBV3-2) with TRBJ1-1; TRBD1 agrees at 9 bases. The ends lost 0 bases at V and 6 bases at J; junction bases unmatched: 5. Germline-derived CDR1 and CDR2 are LGHDT and YNNKEL (reference sequence). This CDR3 is built from 15 residues. CDR3 DNA: TGTGCCAGCAGCCAAGAGGGACAGGGTACGCCTGAAGCTTTCTTT. Translating it yields CASSQEGQGTPEAFF.

This clone was seen a single time. The chain combines TRBV6-1 with TRBJ1-2, with D possibly TRBD1 on 6 matching bases. Germline V CDR1 and CDR2: MNHNS, SASEGT. Trimming left V 2 bases short and J 3 bases short, with 19 bases between. This CDR3 has 17 residues. CDR3 coding DNA: TGTGCCAGCAGTGAATATAGGCGGGGGACAATTCACTATGGCTACACCTTC. As protein: CASSEYRRGTIHYGYTF.

V usage is TRBV19 and J usage is TRBJ1-1, with D uncertain. Trimming stripped 3 bases from V and 4 bases from J, with 9 bases between. Germline CDR1 is LNHDA and CDR2 is SQIVND (reference sequence). There are 13 residues in the CDR3. CDR3 sequence reads: CASSMGPSTEAFF. The CDR3 nucleotides are TGTGCCAGTAGTATGGGCCCCTCCACTGAAGCTTTCTTT.

The rearrangement uses TRBV6-5 and TRBJ1-5; 9 nucleotides line up with TRBD1. CDR3 length: 15 amino acids. V lost 6 bases, J lost 6 bases, and 9 bases stayed unmatched. Germline values: CDR1 MNHEY, CDR2 SVGAGI. The CDR3 reads CASRDIQGAGQPQHF. The CDR3 coding sequence is TGTGCCAGCAGGGATATACAGGGGGCTGGTCAGCCCCAGCATTTT.

The rearrangement joins TRBV24-1 to TRBJ1-2; D unclear. The CDR3 runs to 12 residues. Trimming stripped 10 bases from V and 5 bases from J, with 13 bases between. CDR1 is KGHDR and CDR2 is SFDVKD in the germline V gene. CDR3 bases: TGTGCCACTCGGGGTGTTGATTATGGCTACACCTTC. Its translation: CATRGVDYGYTF.

V gene TRBV6-6 combines with J gene TRBJ1-4; D is unclear. V lost 6 bases and J lost 6, with 8 bases in between. Germline V gives CDR1 MNHNY, CDR2 SVGAGI (reference sequence). The CDR3 runs 12 residues. The CDR3 sequence: CASRGRDEKLFF. CDR3 nucleotides: TGTGCCAGCAGGGGCAGAGATGAAAAACTGTTTTTT.

The rearrangement links TRBV10-3 to TRBJ1-5; no definite D call. CDR3 length: 12 residues. Germline V gives CDR1 ENHRY, CDR2 SYGVKD. The V end lost 4 bases, the J end lost 7 bases, and 8 bases lay between the germline ends. The CDR3 sequence is CAISAGEQPQHF. CDR3 sequence (DNA): TGTGCCATCAGTGCCGGGGAACAGCCCCAGCATTTT.

The V gene is TRBV18, the J gene TRBJ2-2; D tentatively fits TRBD1 or TRBD2 (6 bases each). CDR3 length: 15 residues. V was clipped by 6 bases and J by 6 bases, with 17 bases between them. Per germline, CDR1 KGHSH and CDR2 LQKENI. The CDR3 DNA sequence: TGTGCCAGCTCCCTCAACGGAGGGGGTGCCGGGGAGCTGTTTTTT. Translation gives CASSLNGGGAGELFF.

This rearrangement joins TRBV7-9 to TRBJ1-6, with 7 bases lining up with TRBD1. CDR3 size: 15 residues. V trimming: 5 bases; J trimming: 7 bases; junction bases outside the gene matches: 8. Germline V gives CDR1 SEHNR, CDR2 FQNEAQ (reference sequence). CDR3 residues: CASSPGAGGNSPLHF. CDR3 coding DNA: TGTGCCAGCAGCCCAGGGGCAGGGGGAAATTCACCCCTCCACTTT.

Here the CDR3 reads CAWSVVGTGNGYTF. DNA of the CDR3: TGTGCCTGGAGTGTAGTAGGGACAGGGAATGGCTACACCTTC. The chain combines TRBV30 with TRBJ1-2; 9 bases align to TRBD1. V was pared by 0 bases and J by 6 bases, with 5 bases of the junction left unmatched. This CDR3 is 14 amino acids long. CDR1 is GTSNPN, CDR2 SVGIG, per germline (reference sequence).

The CDR3 DNA reads as TGTGCCACCAGTGGCAAACGGGTGAACACCGGGGAGCTGTTTTTT. Protein: CATSGKRVNTGELFF. V and J are TRBV24-1 and TRBJ2-2, with D hard to call. The V end was cut by 5 bases, the J end by 1 base, with 10 bases between. This CDR3 has 15 amino acids. Germline lookup yields CDR1 KGHDR and CDR2 SFDVKD.

The rearrangement uses TRBV7-2 and TRBJ1-2; D perhaps matches TRBD1 (6 bases). The CDR3 contains 15 residues. Looked up from germline, CDR1 is SGHTA and CDR2 is FQGNSA. V was shortened by 2 bases and J by 8 bases, with 18 bases between the two germline ends. In nucleotides, the CDR3 is TGTGCCAGCAGCTTAACAGGGACGGATGCTCGGGGCTACACCTTC. Translating gives CASSLTGTDARGYTF.